A single sample gave rise to the 29 T cell receptor beta chains below, sequenced in a study of CD8+ T cells in alopecia areata. The authors extracted RNA and reverse transcribed it into cDNA as the sequencing template. Clones were read by immunoSEQ multiplex PCR, and TCRdb kept only the in-frame ones, dropping some. This sample has about 190,000 clones, with roughly three fifths found just once. Treatment meaning: oral pan-JAK inhibitor, 5-10 mg twice daily. The sequenced sample was CD4+ T cells sorted from blood, obtained at week 4, from a patient treated with tofacitinib. These receptors came from a human donor with alopecia areata.

This clone was seen a few times. This chain joins TRBV2 and TRBJ1-2; 9 nucleotides agree with TRBD1. This CDR3 has 14 residues. With 1 base clipped from V and 8 bases from J, the junction kept 5 bases outside the gene matches. Germline V CDR1 and CDR2: SNHLY, FYNNEI. The CDR3 bases are TGTGCCAGCAGTGAAGGCCGGGACAGGGCCGGCTACACCTTC. This gives the protein CASSEGRDRAGYTF.

The V call is TRBV29-1, the J call TRBJ1-5; maybe TRBD1 (5 bases). The CDR3 consists of 13 residues. Germline V CDR1 and CDR2: SQVTM, ANQGSEA. The V and J ends lost 4 bases and 4 bases respectively, with 11 bases between them. DNA of the CDR3: TGCAGCGTTGGCAAGGGACCGAATCAGCCCCAGCATTTT. Protein product: CSVGKGPNQPQHF.

This clone has a handful of counts. The chain couples TRBV29-1 to TRBJ2-7, with a weak D call TRBD2 (6 bases). V was shortened by 7 bases and J by 0 bases, with 16 bases between the two germline ends. Germline assignment: CDR1 SQVTM and CDR2 ANQGSEA. The CDR3 runs 14 residues. This chain's CDR3 is CSAKRLEDSYEQYF. The CDR3 nucleotides are TGCAGCGCTAAACGACTAGAAGACTCCTACGAGCAGTACTTC.

The chain joins TRBV7-2 to TRBJ2-5, with 7 bases that match TRBD1. Germline V gene sequence: CDR1 SGHTA, CDR2 FQGNSA. This CDR3 has 13 residues. The V gene end was trimmed by 5 bases and the J gene end by 3 bases; junction bases not matched to a gene: 3. The CDR3 nucleotides are TGTGCCAGCAGCCGAGGGACAGAAGAGACCCAGTACTTC. Translation: CASSRGTEETQYF.

CDR3 sequence (DNA): TGCGCCAGCAGCCAAGAAGGGCCCCGAACGAAGCAGTACTTC. It yields the protein CASSQEGPRTKQYF. V usage is TRBV4-1 and J usage is TRBJ2-7, with D unresolved. The V gene lost 0 bases and the J gene lost 8 bases, with 14 bases spanning the gap. The CDR3 length is 14 residues. The V gene's germline CDR1 is MGHRA and CDR2 YSYEKL.

This chain links TRBV10-3 with TRBJ2-3; possible D gene TRBD2, 6 bases. The CDR3 spans 13 residues. V gave up 9 bases and J gave up 0 bases, with 10 bases separating them. CDR1 ENHRY and CDR2 SYGVKD come from the germline V gene. The CDR3 sequence is CAISGLSTDTQYF. The CDR3, as DNA: TGTGCCATATCGGGACTTAGCACAGATACGCAGTATTTT.

The CDR3 DNA sequence: TGTGCCAGCAGGGGAGGGGGGACTGAAGCTTTCTTT. Protein product: CASRGGGTEAFF. This chain uses TRBV27 with TRBJ1-1, with D maybe TRBD1 (6 bases). Between the trimmed V and J ends, which lost 6 bases and 5 bases, there was a span of 10 bases. CDR3 length: 12 residues. Germline CDR1 and CDR2: MNHEY and SMNVEV (reference sequence).

The genes are TRBV2 and TRBJ2-5, with TRBD1 matching over 8 bases. CDR1 is SNHLY and CDR2 is FYNNEI in the germline V gene. This CDR3 has 13 residues. V was pared by 7 bases and J by 4 bases, with 5 bases of the junction left unmatched. The DNA for the CDR3 is TGTGCCAGCATCCTCGACAGGGGAGAGACCCAGTACTTC. It codes for CASILDRGETQYF.

This chain connects TRBV10-3 to TRBJ2-7; 8 bases are shared with TRBD1. Trimming took 3 bases from V and 6 from J; bases not matched to a gene: 4. Germline values: CDR1 ENHRY, CDR2 SYGVKD. The CDR3 has 13 residues. The CDR3 sequence: CAISDQGAGEQYF. In DNA, the CDR3 is TGTGCCATCAGTGACCAGGGGGCTGGCGAGCAGTACTTC.

The V call is TRBV4-1, the J call TRBJ1-5; D is unclear. Germline lookup yields CDR1 MGHRA and CDR2 YSYEKL. Trimming took 0 bases from V and 6 from J, leaving 15 bases between them. The length of the CDR3 is 16 residues. The CDR3 nucleotides are TGCGCCAGCAGCCAAGATGCCTACAGAGAGGGTCAGCCCCAGCATTTT. This codes for CASSQDAYREGQPQHF.

This rearrangement joins TRBV6-5 to TRBJ2-1, with D maybe TRBD1 (6 bases). Germline values: CDR1 MNHEY, CDR2 SVGAGI. The CDR3 is made up of 10 amino acids. The germline V and J ends were trimmed by 8 bases and 9 bases, with 8 bases remaining between them. As DNA, the CDR3 is TGTGCCAGCGGGGGCCCTGAGCAGTTCTTC. This sequence encodes CASGGPEQFF.

This chain connects TRBV29-1 to TRBJ1-1; D might be TRBD1 (5 bases). The CDR3 length is 12 residues. Trimming pared 1 base from V and 7 bases from J, leaving 10 bases between. The germline V gene has CDR1 SQVTM and CDR2 ANQGSEA. The CDR3 bases are TGCAGCGTTGAAGTCGCGGGGGGTGAAGCTTTCTTT. Its translation is CSVEVAGGEAFF.

This clone was recorded only once. CDR3 protein: CASSQGLAGAETQYF. CDR3 bases: TGCGCCAGCAGCCAAGGACTAGCGGGAGCAGAGACCCAGTACTTC. The gene calls are TRBV4-3 and TRBJ2-5; 12 bases line up with TRBD2. V was clipped by 1 base and J by 4 bases; unmatched bases: 1. The CDR3 contains 15 residues. CDR1 and CDR2 (germline): LGHNA, YSLEER.

V and J are TRBV11-2 and TRBJ2-5; D gene uncertain. The V gene lost 2 bases and the J gene lost 4 bases, with 8 bases spanning the gap. Looked up from germline, CDR1 is SGHAT and CDR2 is FQNNGV. The CDR3 spans 13 residues. The CDR3: CASSLSARETQYF. CDR3 DNA sequence: TGTGCCAGCAGCTTATCGGCGCGAGAGACCCAGTACTTC.

This clone came up a few times. The V call is TRBV29-1, the J call TRBJ2-3, with TRBD2 identical over 8 bases. The germline gives CDR1 SQVTM, CDR2 ANQGSEA. There are 16 residues in the CDR3. Unmatched junction bases numbered 16, after V lost 7 bases and J lost 4 bases. The CDR3 here is CSATGRPGTSADTQYF. CDR3 sequence (DNA): TGCAGCGCCACGGGGAGACCCGGGACTAGTGCAGATACGCAGTATTTT.

V usage is TRBV30 and J usage is TRBJ2-3; 8 nucleotides line up with TRBD1. This CDR3 is built from 13 residues. J was trimmed by 7 bases and V by 5 bases; bases with no gene match: 8. The germline V gene has CDR1 GTSNPN and CDR2 SVGIG (reference sequence). The DNA of the CDR3 is TGTGCCTGGGCGACAGGGGTGATAAATACGCAGTATTTT. This encodes CAWATGVINTQYF.

The gene calls are TRBV28 and TRBJ2-7; weak D call: TRBD2 (5 bases). Trimming cost V 4 bases and J 3 bases, with 10 bases left between them. The germline V gene encodes CDR1 MDHEN and CDR2 SYDVKM. The CDR3 is 13 amino acids. CDR3 loop: CASSSGSLYEQYF. The CDR3 nucleotides read TGTGCCAGCAGTTCGGGATCCCTCTACGAGCAGTACTTC.

The rearrangement joins TRBV29-1 to TRBJ1-2; no firm D call. V was trimmed by 4 bases and J by 0 bases, leaving 9 bases between them. The CDR3 is made up of 13 amino acids. Germline V lookup: CDR1 SQVTM, CDR2 ANQGSEA. The CDR3 here is CSVALTPNYGYTF. The CDR3 nucleotides read TGCAGCGTTGCACTGACACCTAACTATGGCTACACCTTC.

The chain recombines TRBV29-1 with TRBJ2-7, with TRBD2 matching 8 bases. CDR1 is SQVTM, CDR2 ANQGSEA, per germline. The V and J ends lost 1 base and 2 bases, in that order; junction bases with no gene match: 4. CDR3 length: 14 amino acids. Here the CDR3 reads CSVEVLAATYEQYF. CDR3 nucleotide sequence: TGCAGCGTTGAAGTACTAGCGGCGACCTACGAGCAGTACTTC.

The count of this clone is one. This chain connects TRBV29-1 to TRBJ1-4; 8 bases map to TRBD1. With 7 bases clipped from V and 7 bases from J, the junction kept 5 bases outside the gene matches. The CDR3 runs to 12 residues. Germline V CDR1 and CDR2: SQVTM, ANQGSEA. The CDR3 bases are TGCAGCGCTGGACAGGGTGGTGAAAAACTGTTTTTT. Protein: CSAGQGGEKLFF.

This chain connects TRBV7-9 to TRBJ2-4; D not certain. Germline V lookup: CDR1 SEHNR, CDR2 FQNEAQ (reference sequence). This CDR3 comprises 16 residues. Deletions cut 3 bases from V and 0 bases from J, with 12 bases between. DNA for the CDR3: TGTGCCAGCAGCTTGTACAGAGATAAAGCCAAAAACATTCAGTACTTC. It yields the protein CASSLYRDKAKNIQYF. The variable domain in full, with the rest retrieved from reference TRBV7-9 and TRBJ2-4, is DTGVSQNPRHKITKRGQNVTFRCDPISEHNRLYWYRQTLGQGPEFLTYFQNEAQLEKSRLLSDRFSAERPKGSFSTLEIQRTEQGDSAMYLCASSLYRDKAKNIQYFGAGTRLSVL.

The V call is TRBV5-1, the J call TRBJ2-6; D uncertain. Trimming removed 1 base at V and 2 bases at J, with 4 bases between. The CDR3 spans 14 residues. Germline CDR1 reads SGHRS; CDR2 reads YFSETQ. The CDR3, as DNA: TGCGCCAGCAGCTTGACAGCTGGGGCCAACGTCCTGACTTTC. Protein sequence: CASSLTAGANVLTF.

CDR3 nucleotides: TGCAGCGCCCGAGCGGGACTAGCGGGACGAGAGACCCAGTACTTC. Its protein product is CSARAGLAGRETQYF. The chain employs TRBV29-1 and TRBJ2-5, with TRBD2 identical over 13 bases. There are 15 residues in the CDR3. V lost 7 bases to trimming and J lost 4 bases; unmatched junction nucleotides: 9. Per the germline V gene, CDR1 is SQVTM and CDR2 is ANQGSEA.

The chain recombines TRBV27 with TRBJ2-5; 7 nucleotides line up with TRBD2. Germline V gene sequence: CDR1 MNHEY, CDR2 SMNVEV (reference sequence). The CDR3 covers 16 residues. V was clipped by 3 bases and J by 4 bases; unmatched bases: 11. CDR3 protein: CASSFGGAGLRETQYF. CDR3 nucleotides: TGTGCCAGCAGTTTTGGGGGAGCGGGGCTGAGAGAGACCCAGTACTTC.

The chain uses TRBV29-1 and TRBJ2-1; a weak D match, TRBD1 (6 bases). This CDR3 spans 17 amino acids. The germline CDR1 and CDR2 sequences are SQVTM and ANQGSEA. V lost 4 bases, J lost 6 bases, and 25 bases lay in between. CDR3 in amino acids: CSVGIGRGTDRPNEQFF. The CDR3 nucleotides read TGCAGCGTTGGAATCGGAAGGGGGACGGACAGACCCAATGAGCAGTTCTTC.

In this sample, this clone turned up many times. The CDR3 protein is CAISESRYEQYF. CDR3 coding DNA: TGTGCCATCAGTGAGTCGAGATACGAGCAGTACTTC. The chain couples TRBV10-3 to TRBJ2-7; D is ambiguous. From germline, CDR1 is ENHRY and CDR2 SYGVKD. This CDR3 has 12 residues. V lost 0 bases, J lost 4 bases, and 4 bases lay in between.

This sequence joins TRBV10-3 and TRBJ2-7, with D hard to call. The CDR3 runs 12 residues. Trimming left V 5 bases short and J 2 bases short, with 7 bases between. Germline loops: CDR1 ENHRY, CDR2 SYGVKD. CDR3 region: CAISPEAYEQYF. The CDR3, as DNA: TGTGCCATCAGTCCCGAGGCCTACGAGCAGTACTTC.

The chain combines TRBV30 with TRBJ2-2; possibly TRBD2 for D (6 bases). V was trimmed by 8 bases and J by 3 bases, leaving 16 bases between them. Germline values: CDR1 GTSNPN, CDR2 SVGIG (reference sequence). CDR3 length equals 14 residues. CDR3 nucleotide sequence: TGTGCCAAGAGCAAGGGAGGATACACCGGGGAGCTGTTTTTT. Its protein product is CAKSKGGYTGELFF.

The J gene is TRBJ2-1, the V gene TRBV11-2; TRBD2 matches 10 bases. V shed 5 bases and J 2 bases; nucleotides not matched to a gene: 6. This CDR3 contains 16 residues. Germline V gives CDR1 SGHAT, CDR2 FQNNGV. For the CDR3, the DNA is TGTGCCAGCAGCGCAAGGACTAGCGGAGCCTACAATGAGCAGTTCTTC. Translated: CASSARTSGAYNEQFF.